This T cell receptor (beta chain) was retrieved from a study of CD8 T cells in ankylosing spondylitis. Study observations and caveats: A number of the motif variants had already been described in reactive arthritis synovial fluid and blood.

This clonotype was observed many times. Its target is not known. From the 5' RACE reads, TCRdb called clonotypes with MiXCR, one entry per CDR3 protein. The table has some 130,000 distinct CDR3 sequences, approximately 9.2% seen once. Trimming took 0 bases from V and 4 from J; bases not matched to a gene: 6. The CDR3 is made up of 16 amino acids. CDR1 SGHRS and CDR2 YFSETQ come from the germline V gene. Sequenced material: synovial fluid, either unsorted or a sorted T cell fraction (not recorded which). The sequence came from a male donor with ankylosing spondylitis. The chain is built from TRBV5-1 and TRBJ2-2, with 7 bases that match TRBD1. CDR3 amino acids: CASSLEGQLFTGELFF. In DNA, the CDR3 is TGCGCCAGCAGCTTGGAGGGACAGCTATTCACCGGGGAGCTGTTTTTT.